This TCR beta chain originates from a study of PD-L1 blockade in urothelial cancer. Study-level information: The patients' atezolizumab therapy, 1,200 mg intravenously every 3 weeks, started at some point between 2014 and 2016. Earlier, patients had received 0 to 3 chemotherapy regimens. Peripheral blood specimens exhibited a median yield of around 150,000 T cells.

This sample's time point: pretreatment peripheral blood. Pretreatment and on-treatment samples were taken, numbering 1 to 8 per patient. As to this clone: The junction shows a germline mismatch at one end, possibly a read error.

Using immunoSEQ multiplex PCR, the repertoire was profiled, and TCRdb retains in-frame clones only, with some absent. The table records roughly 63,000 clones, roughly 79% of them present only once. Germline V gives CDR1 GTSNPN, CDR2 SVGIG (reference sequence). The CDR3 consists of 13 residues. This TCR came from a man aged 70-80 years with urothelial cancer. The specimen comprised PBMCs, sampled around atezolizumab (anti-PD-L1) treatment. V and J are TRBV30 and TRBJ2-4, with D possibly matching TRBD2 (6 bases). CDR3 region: CAGRLVGGNIQYF. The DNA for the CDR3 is TGTGCCGGGAGACTAGTCGGGGGAAACATTCAGTACTTC.